The text below deals with one T cell receptor (beta chain). Its antigen has not been determined. The sample holds no much larger clone one base away, and base qualities are not on file. The data belong to a study of control samples from healthy donors and cancer patients (dated by TCRdb to the early 2020s). The germline V gene sets CDR1 to MNHEY and CDR2 to SVGAGI. Between the V and J ends, shortened by 11 bases and 11 bases respectively, the junction contains 27 bases. The CDR3 holds 14 amino acids from the cysteine to the phenylalanine. Just CDR3 DNA is preserved here, 42 bases in frame from base 1. Libraries came from the immunoSEQ multiplex PCR assay. In its TCRdb copy, this immuneACCESS table keeps in-frame sequences only and misses some clones. Where compared with another copy, unresolved V genes explain less than half of these, and the others have no known cause. The sample profile shows approximately 97,000 clones; around 90% of them were found once. The top ten hold less than 15% of the sample.

The sample consisted of blood. The TCR comes from a man aged 25 to 45 in good health. The chain was built from TRBV6-5 and TRBJ1-1, with TRBD1 tentatively as D gene (6 bases match). The nucleotides are TGTGCCCCTGACAGGTCGCTTGAACTCGGGAATGCTTTCTTT. Its protein reads: CAPDRSLELGNAFF.